This T cell receptor beta chain was recorded in a study of blood T cell repertoires in COVID-19. About the research overall: Sites in the United States, Italy and Spain provided acute and convalescent COVID-19 samples. The cDNA or gDNA used as material had been derived from T cells, B-cell-depleted T cells, or PBMCs.

The count of this clone is one. Profiled with immunoSEQ multiplex PCR; TCRdb holds only in-frame clones, not every one. The sample holds more than 150,000 clones, 80% seen once. V was clipped by 3 bases and J by 5 bases, with 13 bases between them. The length of the CDR3 is 14 residues. Germline CDR1 LNHDA, CDR2 SQIVND (reference sequence). The rearrangement uses TRBV19 and TRBJ1-1; tentative D call: TRBD1 (6 bases). This clonotype originated in a man between 60 and 70 years old with acute or convalescent COVID-19. What was sequenced was peripheral blood. Here the CDR3 DNA reads TGTGCCAGTAGTATTGGGGGCAGATCGACTGAAGCTTTCTTT. It encodes CASSIGGRSTEAFF.